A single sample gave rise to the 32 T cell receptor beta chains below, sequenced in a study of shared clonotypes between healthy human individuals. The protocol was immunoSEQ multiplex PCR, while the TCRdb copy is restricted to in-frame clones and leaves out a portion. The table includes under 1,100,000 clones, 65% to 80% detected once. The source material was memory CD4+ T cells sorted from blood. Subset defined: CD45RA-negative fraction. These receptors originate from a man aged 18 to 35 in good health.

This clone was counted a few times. CDR3 sequence: CASSQDLAGGPVTQYF. CDR3 bases: TGCGCCAGCAGCCAAGACCTGGCGGGAGGGCCGGTTACGCAGTATTTT. The chain recombines TRBV4-1 with TRBJ2-3, with 9 bases fitting TRBD2. The V gene's germline CDR1 is MGHRA and CDR2 YSYEKL. The CDR3 loop spans 16 amino acids. Trimming cost V 0 bases and J 8 bases; bases outside gene matches: 9.

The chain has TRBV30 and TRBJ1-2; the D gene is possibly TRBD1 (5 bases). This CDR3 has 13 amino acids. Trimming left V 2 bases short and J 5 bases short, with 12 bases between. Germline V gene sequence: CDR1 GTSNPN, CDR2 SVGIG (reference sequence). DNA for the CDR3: TGTGCCTGGAGTAGCACTGGGGGTTATGGCTACACCTTC. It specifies CAWSSTGGYGYTF.

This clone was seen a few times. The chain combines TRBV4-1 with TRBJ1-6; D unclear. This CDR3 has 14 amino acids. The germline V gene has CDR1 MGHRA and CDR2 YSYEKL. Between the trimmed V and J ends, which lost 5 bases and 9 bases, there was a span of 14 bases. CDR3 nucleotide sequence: TGCGCCAGCAGCGGGGTGGCTTTGGGTTCACCCCTCCACTTT. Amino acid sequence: CASSGVALGSPLHF.

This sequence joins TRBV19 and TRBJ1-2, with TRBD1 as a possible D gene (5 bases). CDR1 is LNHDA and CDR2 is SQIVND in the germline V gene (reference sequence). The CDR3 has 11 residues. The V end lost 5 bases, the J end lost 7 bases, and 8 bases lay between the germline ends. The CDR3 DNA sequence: TGTGCCAGTAGTCGGGGGTTTGGCTACACCTTC. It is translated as CASSRGFGYTF.

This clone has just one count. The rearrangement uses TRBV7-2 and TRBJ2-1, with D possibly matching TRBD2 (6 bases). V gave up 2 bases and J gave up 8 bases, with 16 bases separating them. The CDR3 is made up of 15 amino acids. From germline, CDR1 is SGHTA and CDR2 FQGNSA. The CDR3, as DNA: TGTGCCAGCAGCTTACCGGGGGAGCAAGGGGATGAGCAGTTCTTC. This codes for CASSLPGEQGDEQFF.

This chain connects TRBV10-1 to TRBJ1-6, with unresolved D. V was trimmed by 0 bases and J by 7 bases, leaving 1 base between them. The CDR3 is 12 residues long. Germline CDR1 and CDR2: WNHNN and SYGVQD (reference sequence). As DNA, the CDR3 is TGCGCCAGCAGTGAGTCGAATTCACCCCTCCACTTT. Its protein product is CASSESNSPLHF.

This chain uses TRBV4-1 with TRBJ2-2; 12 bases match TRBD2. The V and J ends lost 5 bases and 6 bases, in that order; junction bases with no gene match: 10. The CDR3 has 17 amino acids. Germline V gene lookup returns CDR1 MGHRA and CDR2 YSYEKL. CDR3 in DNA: TGCGCCAGCAGCGTTAGTGGGACTAGCGGGTTCCCCGGGGAGCTGTTTTTT. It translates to CASSVSGTSGFPGELFF.

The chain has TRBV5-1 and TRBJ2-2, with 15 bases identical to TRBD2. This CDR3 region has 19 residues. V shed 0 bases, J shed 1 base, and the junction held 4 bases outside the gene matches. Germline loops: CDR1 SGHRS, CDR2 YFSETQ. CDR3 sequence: CASSLAGTSGRRNTGELFF. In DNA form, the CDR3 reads TGCGCCAGCAGCTTGGCCGGGACTAGCGGGAGGCGGAACACCGGGGAGCTGTTTTTT.

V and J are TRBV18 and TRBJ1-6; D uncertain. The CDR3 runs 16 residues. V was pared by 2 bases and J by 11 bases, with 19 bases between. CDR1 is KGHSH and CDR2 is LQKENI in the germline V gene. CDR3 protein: CASSPVSGPFLPPLHF. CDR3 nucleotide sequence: TGTGCCAGCTCACCAGTTTCGGGCCCATTCCTTCCACCCCTCCACTTT.

The CDR3 coding sequence is TGTGCCAGCAGCCACCCAGGCCGACAGGGTATAGCGGGGGGTGGTGGCTACACCTTC. This codes for CASSHPGRQGIAGGGGYTF. V is TRBV11-3 and J is TRBJ1-2; 7 nucleotides match TRBD1. This CDR3 is built from 19 residues. Per the germline V gene, CDR1 is SGHNT and CDR2 is YENEEA. The ends lost 5 bases at V and 7 bases at J; junction bases unmatched: 25.

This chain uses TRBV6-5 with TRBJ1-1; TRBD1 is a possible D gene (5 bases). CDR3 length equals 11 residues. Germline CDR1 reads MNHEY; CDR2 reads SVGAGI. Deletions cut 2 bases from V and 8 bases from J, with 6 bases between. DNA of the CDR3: TGTGCCAGCAGTTACGAGGGGGAAGCTTTCTTT. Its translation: CASSYEGEAFF.

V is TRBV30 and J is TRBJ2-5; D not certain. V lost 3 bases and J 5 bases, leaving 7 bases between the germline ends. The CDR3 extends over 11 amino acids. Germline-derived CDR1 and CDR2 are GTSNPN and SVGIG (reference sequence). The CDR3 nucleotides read TGTGCCTGGAGCATGATCGAGACCCAGTACTTC. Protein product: CAWSMIETQYF.

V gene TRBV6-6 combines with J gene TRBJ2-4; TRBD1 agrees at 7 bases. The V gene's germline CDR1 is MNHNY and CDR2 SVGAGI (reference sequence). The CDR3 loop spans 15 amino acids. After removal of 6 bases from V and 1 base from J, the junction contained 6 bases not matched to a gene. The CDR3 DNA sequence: TGTGCCAGCAGCCACGACAGGGACGCCAAAAACATTCAGTACTTC. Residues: CASSHDRDAKNIQYF.

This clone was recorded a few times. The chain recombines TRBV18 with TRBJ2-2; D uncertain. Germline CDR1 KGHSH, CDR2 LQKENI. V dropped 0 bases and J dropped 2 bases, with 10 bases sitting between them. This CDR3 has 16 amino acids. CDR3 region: CASSPPGSSNTGELFF. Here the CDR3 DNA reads TGTGCCAGCTCACCACCAGGGTCGTCAAACACCGGGGAGCTGTTTTTT.

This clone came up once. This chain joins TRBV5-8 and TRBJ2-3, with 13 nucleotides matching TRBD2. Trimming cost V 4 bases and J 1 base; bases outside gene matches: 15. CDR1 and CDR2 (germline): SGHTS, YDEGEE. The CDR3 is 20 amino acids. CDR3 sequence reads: CASSVRLAGGPSERTDTQYF. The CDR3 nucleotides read TGTGCCAGCAGCGTTAGACTAGCGGGGGGCCCGAGCGAACGCACAGATACGCAGTATTTT.

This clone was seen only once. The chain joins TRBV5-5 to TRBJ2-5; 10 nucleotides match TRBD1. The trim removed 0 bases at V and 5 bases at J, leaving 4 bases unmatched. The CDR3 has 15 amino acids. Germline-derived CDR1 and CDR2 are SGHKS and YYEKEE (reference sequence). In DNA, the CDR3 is TGTGCCAGCAGCTTGGACGGGGGACAGGGGGAGACCCAGTACTTC. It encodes CASSLDGGQGETQYF.

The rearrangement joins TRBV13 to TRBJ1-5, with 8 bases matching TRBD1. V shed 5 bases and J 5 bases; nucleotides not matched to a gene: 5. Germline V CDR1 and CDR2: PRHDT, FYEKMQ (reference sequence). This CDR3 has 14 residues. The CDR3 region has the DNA TGTGCCAGCAGCAAGGACAGGGAAGATCAGCCCCAGCATTTT. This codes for CASSKDREDQPQHF.

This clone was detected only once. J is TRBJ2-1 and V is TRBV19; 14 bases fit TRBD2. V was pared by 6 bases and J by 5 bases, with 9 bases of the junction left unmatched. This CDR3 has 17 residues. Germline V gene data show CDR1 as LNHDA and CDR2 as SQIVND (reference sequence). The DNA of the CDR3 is TGTGCCAGTAGCCGACTAGCGGGGGGGCCCCAGCACAATGAGCAGTTCTTC. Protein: CASSRLAGGPQHNEQFF.

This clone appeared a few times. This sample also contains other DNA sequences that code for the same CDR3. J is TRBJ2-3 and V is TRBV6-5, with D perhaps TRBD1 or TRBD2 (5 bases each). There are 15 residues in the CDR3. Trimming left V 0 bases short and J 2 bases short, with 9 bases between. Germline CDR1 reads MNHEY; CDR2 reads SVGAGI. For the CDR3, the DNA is TGTGCCAGCAGTTACTCGGGGGAACCCACAGATACGCAGTATTTT. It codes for CASSYSGEPTDTQYF.

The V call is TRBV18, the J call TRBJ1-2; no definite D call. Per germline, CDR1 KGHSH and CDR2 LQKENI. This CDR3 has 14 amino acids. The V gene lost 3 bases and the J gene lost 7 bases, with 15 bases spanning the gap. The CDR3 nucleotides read TGTGCCAGCTCACCGCCCACAAGGGTAGGTGGCTACACCTTC. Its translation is CASSPPTRVGGYTF. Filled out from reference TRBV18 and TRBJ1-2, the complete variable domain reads NAGVMQNPRHLVRRRGQEARLRCSPMKGHSHVYWYRQLPEEGLKFMVYLQKENIIDESGMPKERFSAEFPKEGPSILRIQQVVRGDSAAYFCASSPPTRVGGYTFGSGTRLTVV.

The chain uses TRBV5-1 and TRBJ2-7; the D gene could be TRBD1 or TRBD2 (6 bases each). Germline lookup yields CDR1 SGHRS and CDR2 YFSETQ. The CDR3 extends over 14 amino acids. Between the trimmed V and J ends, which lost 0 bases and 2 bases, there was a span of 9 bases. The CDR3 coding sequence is TGCGCCAGCAGCTTGGGGGGGGCCCCCTACGAGCAGTACTTC. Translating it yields CASSLGGAPYEQYF. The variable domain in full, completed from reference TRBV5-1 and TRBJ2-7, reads KAGVTQTPRYLIKTRGQQVTLSCSPISGHRSVSWYQQTPGQGLQFLFEYFSETQRNKGNFPGRFSGRQFSNSRSEMNVSTLELGDSALYLCASSLGGAPYEQYFGPGTRLTVT.

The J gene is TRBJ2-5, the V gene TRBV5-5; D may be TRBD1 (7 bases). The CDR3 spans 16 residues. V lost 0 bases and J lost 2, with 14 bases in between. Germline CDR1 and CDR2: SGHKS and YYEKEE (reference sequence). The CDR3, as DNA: TGTGCCAGCAGCTTGGGCGGGACAGTGCATCAAGAGACCCAGTACTTC. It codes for CASSLGGTVHQETQYF.

The chain's CDR3 is CASSLVREGTDTQYF. Written as DNA, the CDR3 is TGCGCCAGCAGCTTGGTCAGGGAGGGGACAGATACGCAGTATTTT. This sequence joins TRBV5-1 and TRBJ2-3; 7 bases map to TRBD2. With V trimmed by 0 bases and J by 3 bases, 4 bases remained unmatched. The CDR3 is 15 residues long. The germline gives CDR1 SGHRS, CDR2 YFSETQ.

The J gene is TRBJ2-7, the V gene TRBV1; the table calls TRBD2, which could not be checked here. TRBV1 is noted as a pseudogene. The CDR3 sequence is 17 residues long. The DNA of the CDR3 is TGCACCAGCAGCCAATGGCGGGAGGATCATAGCTCCTACGAGCAGTACTTC. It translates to CTSSQWREDHSSYEQYF.

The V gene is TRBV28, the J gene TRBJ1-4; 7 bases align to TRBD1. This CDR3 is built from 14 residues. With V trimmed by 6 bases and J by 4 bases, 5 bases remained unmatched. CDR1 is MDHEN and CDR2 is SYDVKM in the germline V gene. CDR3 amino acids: CASRRQGFNEKLFF. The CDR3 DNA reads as TGTGCCAGCAGGCGACAGGGCTTTAATGAAAAACTGTTTTTT.

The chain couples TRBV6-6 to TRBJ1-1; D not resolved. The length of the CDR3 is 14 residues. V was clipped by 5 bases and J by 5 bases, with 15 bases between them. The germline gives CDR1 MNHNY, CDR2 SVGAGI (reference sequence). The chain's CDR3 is CASSVWTLGTEAFF. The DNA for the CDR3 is TGTGCCAGCAGTGTTTGGACCCTCGGGACTGAAGCTTTCTTT.

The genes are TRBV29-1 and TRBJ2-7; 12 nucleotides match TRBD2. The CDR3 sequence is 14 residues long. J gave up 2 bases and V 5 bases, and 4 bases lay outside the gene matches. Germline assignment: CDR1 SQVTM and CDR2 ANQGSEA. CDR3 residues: CSVKTSGGPYEQYF. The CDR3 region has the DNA TGCAGCGTTAAAACTAGCGGGGGGCCCTACGAGCAGTACTTC.

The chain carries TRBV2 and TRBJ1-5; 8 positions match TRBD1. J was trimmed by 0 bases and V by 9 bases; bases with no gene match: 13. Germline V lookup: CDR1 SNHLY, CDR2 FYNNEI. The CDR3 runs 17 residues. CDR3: CARQYKSGTGSNQPQHF. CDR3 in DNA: TGTGCCAGACAATACAAGTCAGGGACAGGTAGCAATCAGCCCCAGCATTTT.

The CDR3 coding sequence is TGTGCCAGCAGCCCAGGGACAGGGGGCACTAAGTCTTATGGCTACACCTTC. The encoded protein is CASSPGTGGTKSYGYTF. This chain links TRBV13 with TRBJ1-2; TRBD1 aligns across 12 bases. Germline V gives CDR1 PRHDT, CDR2 FYEKMQ (reference sequence). V was clipped by 5 bases and J by 5 bases; unmatched bases: 12. CDR3 length equals 17 residues.

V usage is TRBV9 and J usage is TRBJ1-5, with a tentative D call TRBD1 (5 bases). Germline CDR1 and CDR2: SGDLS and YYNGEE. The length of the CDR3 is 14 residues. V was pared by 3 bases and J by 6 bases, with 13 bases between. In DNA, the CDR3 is TGTGCCAGCAGCGGACCAGGGAACACTCAGCCCCAGCATTTT. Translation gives CASSGPGNTQPQHF.

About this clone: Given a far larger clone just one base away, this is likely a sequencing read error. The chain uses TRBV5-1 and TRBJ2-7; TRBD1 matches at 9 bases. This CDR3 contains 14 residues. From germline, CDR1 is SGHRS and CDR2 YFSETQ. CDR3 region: CASTLTGGSYEQYF. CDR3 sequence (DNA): TGCGCCAGCACCTTGACAGGGGGCTCCTACGAGCAGTACTTC.

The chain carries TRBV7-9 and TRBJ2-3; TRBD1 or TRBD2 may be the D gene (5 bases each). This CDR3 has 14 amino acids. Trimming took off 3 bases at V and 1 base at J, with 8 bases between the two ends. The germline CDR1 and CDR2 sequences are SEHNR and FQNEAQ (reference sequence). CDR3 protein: CASSFRDGTDTQYF. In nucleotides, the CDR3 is TGTGCCAGCAGCTTCCGGGACGGCACAGATACGCAGTATTTT. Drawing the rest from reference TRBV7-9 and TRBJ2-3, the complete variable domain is DTGVSQNPRHKITKRGQNVTFRCDPISEHNRLYWYRQTLGQGPEFLTYFQNEAQLEKSRLLSDRFSAERPKGSFSTLEIQRTEQGDSAMYLCASSFRDGTDTQYFGPGTRLTVL.